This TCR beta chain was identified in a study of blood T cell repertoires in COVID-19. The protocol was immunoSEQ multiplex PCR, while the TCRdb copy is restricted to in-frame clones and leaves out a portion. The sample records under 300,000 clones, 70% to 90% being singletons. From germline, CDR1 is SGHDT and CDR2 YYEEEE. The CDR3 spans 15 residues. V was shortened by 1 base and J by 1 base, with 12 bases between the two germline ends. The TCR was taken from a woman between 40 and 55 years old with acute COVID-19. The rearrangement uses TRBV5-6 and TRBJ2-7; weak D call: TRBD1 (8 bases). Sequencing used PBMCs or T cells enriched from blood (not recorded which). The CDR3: CASSLTGGGSYEQYV. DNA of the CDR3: TGTGCCAGCAGCTTGACAGGGGGAGGGTCCTACGAGCAGTACGTC.